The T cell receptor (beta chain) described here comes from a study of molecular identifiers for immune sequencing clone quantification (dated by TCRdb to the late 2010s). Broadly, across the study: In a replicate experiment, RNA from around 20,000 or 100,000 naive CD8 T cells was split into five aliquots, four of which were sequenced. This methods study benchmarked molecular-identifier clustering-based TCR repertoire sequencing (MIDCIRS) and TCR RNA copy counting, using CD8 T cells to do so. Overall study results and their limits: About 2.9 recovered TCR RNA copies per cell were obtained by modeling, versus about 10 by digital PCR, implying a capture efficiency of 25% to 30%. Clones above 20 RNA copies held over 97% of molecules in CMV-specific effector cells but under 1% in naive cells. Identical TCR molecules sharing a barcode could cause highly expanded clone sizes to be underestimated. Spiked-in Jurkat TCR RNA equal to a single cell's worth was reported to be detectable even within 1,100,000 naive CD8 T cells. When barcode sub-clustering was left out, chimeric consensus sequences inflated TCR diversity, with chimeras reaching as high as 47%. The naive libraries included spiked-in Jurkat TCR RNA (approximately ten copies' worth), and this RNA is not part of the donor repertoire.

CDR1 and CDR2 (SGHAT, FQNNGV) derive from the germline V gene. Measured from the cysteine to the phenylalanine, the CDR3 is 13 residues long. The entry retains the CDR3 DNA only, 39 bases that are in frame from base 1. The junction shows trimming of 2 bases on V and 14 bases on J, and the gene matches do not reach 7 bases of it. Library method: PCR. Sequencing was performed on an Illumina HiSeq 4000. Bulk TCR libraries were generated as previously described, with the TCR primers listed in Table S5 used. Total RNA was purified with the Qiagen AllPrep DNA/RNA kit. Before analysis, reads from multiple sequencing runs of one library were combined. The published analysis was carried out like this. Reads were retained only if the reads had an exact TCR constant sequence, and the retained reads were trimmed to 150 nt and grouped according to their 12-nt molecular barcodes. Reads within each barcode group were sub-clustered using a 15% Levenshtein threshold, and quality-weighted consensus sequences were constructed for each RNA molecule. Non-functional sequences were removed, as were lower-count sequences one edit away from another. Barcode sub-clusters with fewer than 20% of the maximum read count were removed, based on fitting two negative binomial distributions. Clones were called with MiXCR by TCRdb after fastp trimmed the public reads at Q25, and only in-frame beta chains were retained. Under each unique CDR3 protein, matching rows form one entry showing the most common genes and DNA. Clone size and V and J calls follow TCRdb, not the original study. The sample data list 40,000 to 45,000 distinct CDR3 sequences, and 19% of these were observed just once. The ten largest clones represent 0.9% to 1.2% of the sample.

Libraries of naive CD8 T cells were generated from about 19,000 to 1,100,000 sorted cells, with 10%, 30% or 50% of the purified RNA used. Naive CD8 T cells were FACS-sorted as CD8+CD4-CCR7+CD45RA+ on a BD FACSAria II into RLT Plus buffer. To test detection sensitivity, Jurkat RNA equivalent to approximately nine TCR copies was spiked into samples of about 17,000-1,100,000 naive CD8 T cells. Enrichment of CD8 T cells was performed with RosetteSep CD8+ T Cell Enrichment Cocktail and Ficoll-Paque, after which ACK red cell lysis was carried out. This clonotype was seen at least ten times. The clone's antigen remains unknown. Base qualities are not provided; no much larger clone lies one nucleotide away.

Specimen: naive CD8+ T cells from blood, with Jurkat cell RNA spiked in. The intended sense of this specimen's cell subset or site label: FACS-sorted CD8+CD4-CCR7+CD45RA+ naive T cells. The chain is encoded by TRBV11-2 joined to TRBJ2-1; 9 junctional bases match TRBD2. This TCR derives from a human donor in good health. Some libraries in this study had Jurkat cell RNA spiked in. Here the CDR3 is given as CASSLLAGPEKFF. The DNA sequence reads TGTGCCAGCAGCTTACTAGCGGGACCAGAGAAGTTCTTC.